Listed below are T cell receptor beta chains from one sample, sequenced in a study of liver allograft versus peripheral blood T cells. TCRdb reprocessed the reads via MiXCR and lists one record per CDR3 protein. The sample contains several thousand distinct CDR3 sequences, around 16% of which appear only once. Receptors were obtained from a human patient who had a liver transplant. Certain T cells may be donor cells from the graft. Both conserved end residues are part of each CDR3. A D gene is named only where the DNA matches it firmly. Size is stated for part of the rows, as once, few or many counts, or as a class when the clone is expanded.

medium-sized	TRBV6-2/TRBV6-3	TRBJ1-5	TRBD1	TGTGCCAGCAGCCCCAGGGGGCACAATCAGCCCCAGCATTTT	CASSPRGHNQPQHF
medium-sized	TRBV19	TRBJ1-2	.	TGTGCCAGTAGTGAGCAGGGCTGGACATATGGCTACACCTTC	CASSEQGWTYGYTF
medium-sized	TRBV15	TRBJ1-2	.	TGTGCCACCAGCAGAGTAATAGGGGGCTATGGCTACACCTTC	CATSRVIGGYGYTF
.	TRBV6-1	TRBJ1-2	TRBD1	TGTGCCAGCAGTGAGGACAGGGAAAGTGGGACCTTC	CASSEDRESGTF
many	TRBV7-9	TRBJ1-1	.	TGTGCCAGCAGCCGGGACGGGAATGAAGCTTTCTTT	CASSRDGNEAFF
few	TRBV7-9	TRBJ1-1	.	TGTGCCAGCAGCCCAGGCATGGAGTTCGGGGCTGAAGCTTTCTTT	CASSPGMEFGAEAFF
.	TRBV20-1	TRBJ1-2	TRBD1	TGCAGTGCTAGGGACAGGGTTAACTATGGCTACACCTTC	CSARDRVNYGYTF
medium-sized	TRBV6-5	TRBJ1-1	.	TGTGCCAGCAGGCCGGACGTTCGAACGTATGCTTTCTTT	CASRPDVRTYAFF
.	TRBV30	TRBJ2-1	TRBD1	TGTGCCTACCTCGACAGGGCCCATGAGCAGTTCTTC	CAYLDRAHEQFF
.	TRBV20-1	TRBJ2-7	TRBD1	TGCAGTGCTAGAGGGGGGACAGTTCCCTACGAGCAGTACTTC	CSARGGTVPYEQYF
large	TRBV29-1	TRBJ1-3	.	TGCAGCGTAACAAGCTCTGGAAACACCATATATTTT	CSVTSSGNTIYF
.	TRBV2	TRBJ2-7	.	TGTGCCAGCAGTGTCAGCAGGTTTTACGAGCAGTACTTC	CASSVSRFYEQYF
few	TRBV12-3/TRBV12-4	TRBJ1-4	TRBD1	TGTGCCAGCAGCCCCCCGGTTATTCCCAGGGGGGAAAAACTGTTTTTT	CASSPPVIPRGEKLFF
medium-sized	TRBV6-5	TRBJ1-2	.	TGTGCCAGCAGTTACGCGGGGGCAGGAGGCTACACCTTC	CASSYAGAGGYTF
many	TRBV30	TRBJ1-2	.	TGTGCCTGGGAGAGGGCCTATGGCTACACCTTC	CAWERAYGYTF
few	TRBV20-1	TRBJ1-3	TRBD1	TGCAGTGCTAGAGATCTACAGGACAGGGAAGGTTTATTCTCTGGAAACACCATATATTTT	CSARDLQDREGLFSGNTIYF
many	TRBV6-1	TRBJ2-7	.	TGTGCCAGCGGGACCTACGAGCAGTACTTC	CASGTYEQYF
medium-sized	TRBV5-4	TRBJ1-1	.	TGTGCCAGCAGCTTGGGGGGTAGCGCTGAAGCTTTCTTT	CASSLGGSAEAFF
many	TRBV19	TRBJ1-5	.	TGTGCCAGTAGACAGGGATTCGATCAGCCCCAGCATTTT	CASRQGFDQPQHF
.	TRBV30	TRBJ1-5	.	TGTGCCTGGAGTGTAGGACGGCTCAATCAGCCCCAGCATTTT	CAWSVGRLNQPQHF
few	TRBV5-4	TRBJ1-2	.	TGTGCCAGCAGCTTGGGGTATGGCTACACCTTC	CASSLGYGYTF
medium-sized	TRBV6-5	TRBJ1-6	TRBD1	TGTGCCAGCAGTTACTCCCAGGGACAGGGGAGCTCCTATAATTCACCCCTCCACTTT	CASSYSQGQGSSYNSPLHF
medium-sized	TRBV10-3	TRBJ1-1	TRBD1	TGTGCCACCTCATGGCAGGGGGCTGAAGCTTTCTTT	CATSWQGAEAFF
few	TRBV10-2	TRBJ2-7	TRBD1	TGCGCCAGTAGAGGGACAGAGGTATACGAGCAGTACTTC	CASRGTEVYEQYF
medium-sized	TRBV6-1	TRBJ1-1	.	TGTGCCAGCAGTAGCAGGGTGCACCGGAACACTGAAGCTTTCTTT	CASSSRVHRNTEAFF
few	TRBV19	TRBJ2-7	TRBD1	TGTGCCAGTAGCCCCCGGGACAGCTCCTACGAGCAGTACTTC	CASSPRDSSYEQYF
medium-sized	TRBV5-4	TRBJ1-2	.	TGTGCCAGCAGCTATGCGGGGACCTATGGCTACACCTTC	CASSYAGTYGYTF
.	TRBV12-3/TRBV12-4	TRBJ1-1	.	TGTGCCAGCAGTTCCCACAGGGTAACGGCTTTCTTT	CASSSHRVTAFF
.	TRBV11-2	TRBJ1-4	.	TGTGCCAGCAGCTTAGGGGCCCCCGGCGAAAAACTGTTTTTT	CASSLGAPGEKLFF
few	TRBV14	TRBJ1-1	.	TGTGCCAGCACCCGGACAGCTAACACTGAAGCTTTCTTT	CASTRTANTEAFF
medium-sized	TRBV7-2	TRBJ1-2	.	TGTGCCAGCAGCTCTGGACTCCTGGGTCATGGCTACACCTTC	CASSSGLLGHGYTF
few	TRBV2	TRBJ2-7	TRBD1	TGTGCCAGCAACCGGGACAGCTACGAGCAGTACTTC	CASNRDSYEQYF
.	TRBV15	TRBJ2-2	.	TGTGCCACCAGCGTACCCAGGGGGAACACCGGGGAGCTGTTTTTT	CATSVPRGNTGELFF
.	TRBV20-1	TRBJ2-2	.	TGCAGTGCTATAGACAGTACCACCGGGGAGCTGTTTTTT	CSAIDSTTGELFF
medium-sized	TRBV18	TRBJ1-1	.	TGTGCCAGCTCACCCAGGGAGGATGAAGCTTTCTTT	CASSPREDEAFF
.	TRBV20-1	TRBJ2-7	TRBD1	TGCAGTGCTAGAGATCCGGGACAGGGATTCTACGAGCAGTACTTC	CSARDPGQGFYEQYF
.	TRBV19	TRBJ1-1	TRBD1	TGTGCCAGTATAATAGGGACAGTAAGTGGAGGGCGCCGGGGCACTGAAGCTTTCTTT	CASIIGTVSGGRRGTEAFF
many	TRBV6-2/TRBV6-3	TRBJ1-2	TRBD1	TGTGCCAGCAGTGCCCCGGGACAGGGCCTCTATGGCTACACCTTC	CASSAPGQGLYGYTF
.	TRBV2	TRBJ1-2	.	TGTGCCAGCTTAGTGTGGGGTAGTTATGGCTACACCTTC	CASLVWGSYGYTF
medium-sized	TRBV18	TRBJ2-7	TRBD2	TGTGCCAGCTCCCTCACTAGCGGGGGGGCCAACGAGCAGTACTTC	CASSLTSGGANEQYF
.	TRBV2	TRBJ2-3	.	TGTGCCAGCGGTGGGCGGGGTTTGGTAGATACGCAGTATTTT	CASGGRGLVDTQYF
many	TRBV12-3/TRBV12-4	TRBJ1-2	TRBD1	TGTGCCAGCAGTTTTAGTTGGGACAGGGACTATGGCTACACCTTC	CASSFSWDRDYGYTF
few	TRBV5-5	TRBJ2-1	TRBD2	TGTGCCAGCAGCTGGGGGACTAGCGGGGGGGCCAATGAGCAGTTCTTC	CASSWGTSGGANEQFF